Below are 28 T cell receptor beta chains sequenced from a single sample in a study of Tregs in tolerant kidney transplant recipients. Produced via immunoSEQ multiplex PCR; TCRdb's table is partial and in-frame only. The sample shows 85,000 to 90,000 clones, roughly 92% of them seen only once. What was sequenced was CD8+ T cells from blood. These receptors came from a human donor in good health.

Remarks on this clone: It is likely a read error, because the conserved phenylalanine at the end of the CDR3 is missing. The chain is built from TRBV15 and TRBJ2-4; D perhaps matches TRBD1 (6 bases). This CDR3 region has 13 residues. Deletions cut 1 base from V and 11 bases from J, with 12 bases between. Germline V CDR1 and CDR2: LNHNV, YYDKDF (reference sequence). The CDR3 sequence is CATSRVTGWFQYL. The CDR3 coding sequence is TGTGCCACCAGCAGAGTAACAGGGTGGTTTCAGTACCTC.

The chain is built from TRBV14 and TRBJ2-7; D is perhaps TRBD1 or TRBD2 (5 bases each). The ends were cut back, 4 bases at V and 3 bases at J, with 19 bases in the middle. The CDR3 has 16 amino acids. Per the germline V gene, CDR1 is SGHDN and CDR2 is FVKESK. The CDR3 spells CASSLRYGAPGYEQYF. The DNA for the CDR3 is TGTGCCAGCAGCCTCCGGTACGGGGCGCCGGGCTACGAGCAGTACTTC.

This clone has a single count. The rearrangement joins TRBV5-6 to TRBJ1-2; D may be TRBD1 (6 bases). Germline loops: CDR1 SGHDT, CDR2 YYEEEE. The CDR3 sequence is 14 residues long. Between the trimmed V and J ends, which lost 2 bases and 2 bases, there was a span of 10 bases. CDR3 in amino acids: CASSFGRGNYGYTF. The CDR3 region has the DNA TGTGCCAGCAGCTTCGGTAGGGGGAACTATGGCTACACCTTC.

Of note for this clone: One base separates it from a far larger clone, so it is likely a read error. The chain employs TRBV6-4 and TRBJ2-3, with 12 bases fitting TRBD2. This CDR3 has 15 residues. V lost 2 bases to trimming and J lost 4 bases; unmatched junction nucleotides: 1. Germline CDR1 and CDR2: MRHNA and SNTAGT. The CDR3 sequence: CASSDASGGADTQYF. The CDR3 DNA reads as TGTGCCAGCAGTGACGCTAGCGGGGGGGCAGATACGCAGTATTTT.

The chain is built from TRBV21-1 and TRBJ2-3; the D call of TRBD1 is as the table states it, not checked on the DNA. TRBV21-1 is a recognized pseudogene. The CDR3 spans 17 residues. CDR3: CASSSPRDRSSTDTQYF. In DNA form, the CDR3 reads TGTGCCAGCAGCTCCCCTCGGGACAGGTCTAGCACAGATACGCAGTATTTT.

The gene calls are TRBV4-1 and TRBJ2-3; no reliable D call. The CDR3 runs 15 residues. Germline values: CDR1 MGHRA, CDR2 YSYEKL. Trimming pared 0 bases from V and 3 bases from J, leaving 10 bases between. CDR3 coding DNA: TGCGCCAGCAGCCAAGAAATAGCCCGAACAGATACGCAGTATTTT. This sequence encodes CASSQEIARTDTQYF.

V usage is TRBV7-8 and J usage is TRBJ2-7, with 9 bases fitting TRBD2. The germline gives CDR1 SGHVS, CDR2 FQNEAQ. J was trimmed by 3 bases and V by 5 bases; bases with no gene match: 11. CDR3 size: 16 residues. In DNA, the CDR3 is TGTGCCAGCAGCCGCGAAGCCCGACTAGCGGTCTACGAGCAGTACTTC. Its protein is CASSREARLAVYEQYF.

The chain has TRBV30 and TRBJ1-6; D ambiguous. V was shortened by 0 bases and J by 5 bases, with 8 bases between the two germline ends. CDR3 size: 14 residues. CDR1 is GTSNPN, CDR2 SVGIG, per germline (reference sequence). CDR3 nucleotides: TGTGCCTGGAGTGTAAACTCTAATAATTCACCCCTCCACTTT. Translating gives CAWSVNSNNSPLHF.

This chain uses TRBV30 with TRBJ1-2; D not certain. V was shortened by 1 base and J by 2 bases, with 8 bases between the two germline ends. CDR1 is GTSNPN and CDR2 is SVGIG in the germline V gene (reference sequence). The CDR3 has 13 residues. DNA for the CDR3: TGTGCCTGGAGTGCGTATTACAACTATGGCTACACCTTC. Its translation is CAWSAYYNYGYTF.

The CDR3 DNA reads as TGTGCCAGCAGTACCAGGGGGCGGGATGAAAAACTGTTTTTT. Protein product: CASSTRGRDEKLFF. The V call is TRBV27, the J call TRBJ1-4; 8 nucleotides align to TRBD1. Germline V gene data show CDR1 as MNHEY and CDR2 as SMNVEV (reference sequence). The CDR3 sequence is 14 residues long. V lost 5 bases to trimming and J lost 6 bases; unmatched junction nucleotides: 5. Filled out from reference TRBV27 and TRBJ1-4, the complete variable domain reads EAQVTQNPRYLITVTGKKLTVTCSQNMNHEYMSWYRQDPGLGLRQIYYSMNVEVTDKGDVPEGYKVSRKEKRNFPLILESPSPNQTSLYFCASSTRGRDEKLFFGSGTQLSVL.

The chain recombines TRBV6-5 with TRBJ1-2; the D gene is possibly TRBD1 (6 bases). The CDR3 spans 12 residues. Germline V gives CDR1 MNHEY, CDR2 SVGAGI. Trimming removed 8 bases at V and 3 bases at J, with 10 bases between. The CDR3 sequence: CASPGTYYGYTF. The CDR3 nucleotides read TGTGCCAGCCCCGGGACATACTATGGCTACACCTTC.

J is TRBJ2-1 and V is TRBV4-1; 8 nucleotides match TRBD1. V dropped 4 bases and J dropped 6; count of bases not matched to a gene: 14. Per the germline V gene, CDR1 is MGHRA and CDR2 is YSYEKL. This CDR3 is 17 amino acids long. The CDR3 region has the DNA TGCGCCAGCAGCCTGCTGACAGGGGTCCAATATGGCAATGAGCAGTTCTTC. This sequence encodes CASSLLTGVQYGNEQFF.

The rearrangement links TRBV7-3 to TRBJ2-1; D call uncertain. This CDR3 is 16 amino acids long. Germline loops: CDR1 SGHTA, CDR2 FQGTGA. V gave up 2 bases and J gave up 4 bases, with 15 bases separating them. The CDR3: CASSLGSDQPYNEQFF. The CDR3 region has the DNA TGTGCCAGCAGCTTAGGGTCCGATCAACCTTACAATGAGCAGTTCTTC.

The rearrangement links TRBV11-2 to TRBJ2-3, with TRBD2 matching over 9 bases. The trim removed 5 bases at V and 2 bases at J, leaving 8 bases unmatched. CDR1 and CDR2 from the germline V gene are SGHAT and FQNNGV. The CDR3 has 16 residues. The CDR3 spells CASSPLRGGITDTQYF. The CDR3 DNA is TGTGCCAGCAGCCCCCTGCGGGGGGGTATCACAGATACGCAGTATTTT.

The chain carries TRBV18 and TRBJ2-5; 9 nucleotides agree with TRBD1. Losses at the gene ends were 3 bases for V and 4 bases for J; bases not matched to a gene: 9. Germline V lookup: CDR1 KGHSH, CDR2 LQKENI. The CDR3 totals 16 residues. The CDR3 region has the DNA TGTGCCAGCTCACCCTGGGACAGGGTCATGGTAGAGACCCAGTACTTC. This encodes CASSPWDRVMVETQYF.

This clone was seen more than once but under ten times. One end of the junction does not line up with germline, which may come from a read error. The genes are TRBV5-4 and TRBJ2-6; D uncertain. Germline CDR1 and CDR2: SGHNT and YYREEE (reference sequence). CDR3 length: 19 residues. CDR3 residues: CASILIRAPPTSGANVLTF. Here the CDR3 DNA reads TGTGCCAGCATCTTGATTAGAGCACCACCCACTTCTGGGGCCAACGTCCTGACTTTC.

The V and J genes are TRBV27 and TRBJ2-7; D gene unclear. The CDR3 has 12 amino acids. The germline gives CDR1 MNHEY, CDR2 SMNVEV (reference sequence). The germline V and J ends were trimmed by 7 bases and 2 bases, with 9 bases remaining between them. For the CDR3, the DNA is TGTGCCAGCAAGAGTACCCCCTACGAGCAGTACTTC. Its protein is CASKSTPYEQYF.

The chain links TRBV19 to TRBJ2-7; tentatively, D is TRBD1 (6 bases). This CDR3 spans 15 amino acids. Germline assignment: CDR1 LNHDA and CDR2 SQIVND (reference sequence). Trimming left V 3 bases short and J 1 base short, with 13 bases between. CDR3 nucleotides: TGTGCCAGTAGTATTTCCCCCCAGGGGTCCTACGAGCAGTACTTC. It is translated as CASSISPQGSYEQYF.

The V call is TRBV30, the J call TRBJ1-6; D is ambiguous. Per germline, CDR1 GTSNPN and CDR2 SVGIG (reference sequence). Between the trimmed V and J ends, which lost 3 bases and 9 bases, there was a span of 12 bases. This CDR3 region has 13 residues. CDR3 protein: CAWRGPLGSPLHF. CDR3 DNA sequence: TGTGCCTGGAGGGGCCCCTTAGGTTCACCCCTCCACTTT.

The rearrangement links TRBV27 to TRBJ1-2, with 12 bases identical to TRBD1. Germline V gene data show CDR1 as MNHEY and CDR2 as SMNVEV (reference sequence). After removal of 0 bases from V and 8 bases from J, the junction contained 4 bases not matched to a gene. This CDR3 spans 15 amino acids. The CDR3 DNA is TGTGCCAGCAGTTTATCGGTCGGGACAGGGGGCGGCTACACCTTC. As protein: CASSLSVGTGGGYTF.

The chain combines TRBV7-9 with TRBJ1-2; 8 nucleotides agree with TRBD1. The CDR3 spans 19 residues. In germline, CDR1 is SEHNR, CDR2 FQNEAQ (reference sequence). The J segment lost 4 bases and the V segment lost 5 bases, leaving 21 bases of the junction unmatched. The CDR3 DNA follows: TGTGCCAGCAGCGCACCTTTAGGGGAGACAGGGGAAGGAGGCTATGGCTACACCTTC. The encoded protein is CASSAPLGETGEGGYGYTF. The whole variable domain, filled in from reference TRBV7-9 and TRBJ1-2, reads DTGVSQNPRHKITKRGQNVTFRCDPISEHNRLYWYRQTLGQGPEFLTYFQNEAQLEKSRLLSDRFSAERPKGSFSTLEIQRTEQGDSAMYLCASSAPLGETGEGGYGYTFGSGTRLTVV.

The CDR3 reads CASSQEWGTGSYEQYF. CDR3 DNA: TGCGCCAGCAGCCAAGAGTGGGGGACAGGGTCCTACGAGCAGTACTTC. The chain is built from TRBV4-1 and TRBJ2-7, with TRBD1 matching over 9 bases. The CDR3 consists of 16 residues. The ends lost 0 bases at V and 1 base at J; junction bases unmatched: 4. CDR1 and CDR2 from the germline V gene are MGHRA and YSYEKL.

V is TRBV7-9 and J is TRBJ2-5; D is tentatively TRBD1 or TRBD2 (6 bases each). Germline-derived CDR1 and CDR2 are SEHNR and FQNEAQ (reference sequence). V gave up 0 bases and J gave up 5 bases, with 13 bases separating them. The CDR3 is 15 residues long. CDR3 in DNA: TGTGCCAGCAGCTTAGCGGCCCGGAGGGGGGAGACCCAGTACTTC. Translation gives CASSLAARRGETQYF.

The V gene is TRBV6-1, the J gene TRBJ2-7; D not certain. Germline CDR1 and CDR2: MNHNS and SASEGT. Trimming took 7 bases from V and 1 from J, leaving 8 bases between them. This CDR3 is built from 12 residues. The CDR3 region is CASTRSSYEQYF. The CDR3 region has the DNA TGTGCCAGCACCAGAAGTTCCTACGAGCAGTACTTC.

The CDR3 reads CASRDGQTTNEKLFF. In DNA form, the CDR3 reads TGCGCCAGCAGGGATGGGCAGACAACTAATGAAAAACTGTTTTTT. This rearrangement joins TRBV4-1 to TRBJ1-4, with unresolved D. The CDR3 is 15 amino acids. The V gene's germline CDR1 is MGHRA and CDR2 YSYEKL. Trimming pared 6 bases from V and 0 bases from J, leaving 11 bases between.

The chain carries TRBV6-5 and TRBJ2-1; 10 bases map to TRBD2. Germline CDR1 MNHEY, CDR2 SVGAGI. The V gene end was trimmed by 4 bases and the J gene end by 16 bases; junction bases not matched to a gene: 10. CDR3 size: 13 residues. The CDR3, as DNA: TGTGCCAGCAGTTTTGGACTAGCGGAGGGTTTTTTCTTC. Amino acid sequence: CASSFGLAEGFFF.

The J gene is TRBJ1-4, the V gene TRBV5-5; 7 bases match TRBD1. V gave up 2 bases and J gave up 7 bases; unmatched junction bases: 2. The CDR3 length is 13 residues. The V gene's germline CDR1 is SGHKS and CDR2 YYEKEE (reference sequence). CDR3 sequence (DNA): TGTGCCAGCAGCTTTGACAGGGTTGAAAAACTGTTTTTT. Protein sequence: CASSFDRVEKLFF.

The chain links TRBV6-5 to TRBJ1-3; maybe TRBD1 (5 bases). Trimming took off 2 bases at V and 8 bases at J, with 10 bases between the two ends. Germline CDR1 MNHEY, CDR2 SVGAGI. The CDR3 runs to 13 residues. CDR3 protein: CASSYPEGDTIYF. CDR3 nucleotides: TGTGCCAGCAGTTACCCCGAAGGGGACACCATATATTTT.